The present TCR beta chain was sequenced within a study of T cells in localized non-small cell lung cancer. Findings of the study overall: Uninvolved neighboring lung showed the greatest T cell clonality, exceeding tumor. Multi-region tumor sequencing was not done, so intratumor heterogeneity could not be excluded.

This CDR3 region has 12 residues. Trimming took 2 bases from V and 6 from J, leaving 7 bases between them. Comments on this clone: Its antigen is as yet unknown.

Using immunoSEQ multiplex PCR, the repertoire was profiled, and TCRdb retains in-frame clones only, with some absent. The sample carries fewer than 50,000 clones, about 80% recorded once. This clonotype was sampled from a man between 40 and 70 years old with stage II lung adenocarcinoma. The sequencing used PBMCs, collected before any cancer treatment. The rearrangement uses TRBV6-7 and TRBJ1-2; D is unclear. TRBV6-7 has ORF status, its function being uncertain. CDR3 in amino acids: CASSYPLDGYTF. As DNA, the CDR3 is TGTGCCAGCAGTTACCCGTTAGATGGCTACACCTTC.